These T cell receptor beta chains were read from a single sample in a study of blood T cell repertoires in COVID-19. The protocol was immunoSEQ multiplex PCR, while the TCRdb copy is restricted to in-frame clones and leaves out a portion. The sample carries about 210,000 clones, about 87% recorded once. Sequencing was done on a sample of peripheral blood. Receptors were obtained from a man aged 70-80 years with acute or convalescent COVID-19. Each CDR3 is given with its conserved first and last residue. D genes are given only for firm matches. The size entry is marked missing in some rows and otherwise reads once, few, many or a size class.

TRBJ2-2,-,TRBV11-3,TRBD1,TGTGCCAGCAGTCCTGGACAGGTTCAATCCGGGGAGCTGTTTTTT,CASSPGQVQSGELFF
TRBJ1-6,-,TRBV11-2,TRBD1,TGTGCCAGCAGGATCACCGGGACAGCTAATTCACCCCTCCACTTT,CASRITGTANSPLHF
TRBJ2-1,-,TRBV11-2,TRBD2,TGTGCCAGCAGCTTCTTATCTAGCGGGAACAATGAGCAGTTCTTC,CASSFLSSGNNEQFF
TRBJ1-1,-,TRBV28,TRBD1,TGTGCCAGCTATACAGGGGGCGCAAGTCGGGGTGGTGCTTTCTTT,CASYTGGASRGGAFF
TRBJ2-5,-,TRBV5-1,TRBD1,TGCGCCAGCAGCAAATCTCAAACAGGGGGCGGAGAGACCCAGTACTTC,CASSKSQTGGGETQYF
TRBJ1-1,once,TRBV21-1,-,TGTGCCAGCAGCAAAGGGACAGAGATGAACACTGAAGCTTTCTTT,CASSKGTEMNTEAFF
TRBJ2-2,once,TRBV19,TRBD2,TGTGCCAGTAGGTTCGCTAGCGGGAGGTCAAGGGGCACCGGGGAGCTGTTTTTT,CASRFASGRSRGTGELFF
TRBJ2-1,once,TRBV5-1,-,TGCGCCAGCAGGGAACAGGGAACGGGATACAATGAGCAGTTCTTC,CASREQGTGYNEQFF
TRBJ2-7,-,TRBV28,-,TGTGCCAGCAGTTCGGGACTTCAAGACGAGCAGTACTTC,CASSSGLQDEQYF
TRBJ2-1,few,TRBV19,TRBD1,TGTGCCAGTAGTGCTACGGGACAGGGGGGCAATGAGCAGTTCTTC,CASSATGQGGNEQFF
TRBJ2-1,-,TRBV5-1,TRBD1,TGCGCCAGCAGCTCGGGGACAGGGAATAGAAATGAGCAGTTCTTC,CASSSGTGNRNEQFF
TRBJ2-6,few,TRBV7-9,-,TGTGCCAGCAATCCCGTTTCCTCTGGGGCCAACGTCCTGACTTTC,CASNPVSSGANVLTF
TRBJ2-7,-,TRBV27,-,TGTGCCAGCGTCGGCGGCTACGAGCAGTACTTC,CASVGGYEQYF
TRBJ1-2,-,TRBV7-9,TRBD1,TGTGCCAGCAGCCTAGCACAGGGGGGCGGCTACACCTTC,CASSLAQGGGYTF
TRBJ2-3,-,TRBV28,TRBD1,TGTGCCAGCAGTTCTCCACCGGGACAGGGCACAGATACGCAGTATTTT,CASSSPPGQGTDTQYF
TRBJ2-7,-,TRBV7-2,-,TGTGCCAGCAGCTTGGCAGGCTCCTACGAGCAGTACTTC,CASSLAGSYEQYF
TRBJ1-4,-,TRBV27,TRBD1,TGTGCCAGCAGCTTGACAGGGCATAATGAAAAACTGTTTTTT,CASSLTGHNEKLFF